A selection of T cell receptor beta chains follows, all from one sample in a study of T-cell memory formation after mild COVID-19. A single record per CDR3 protein comes from TCRdb applying MiXCR to the 5' RACE reads. The sample contains tens of thousands of distinct CDR3 sequences, 20% to 25% of which appear only once. Material for sequencing was PBMCs or a T cell subset sorted from them (not recorded which). The receptors shown here come from an adult who had mild COVID-19 (a few samples of this study predate the infection). Cell type and time point are not known. The CDR3 runs from the conserved cysteine through the conserved F or W. The D gene is left open where the match is weak. Rows may omit the clone size; those that give it use once, few, many or a size class.

CDR3 length	D gene	V gene	J gene	clone size	CDR3 protein	CDR3 DNA
13	-	TRBV6-5	TRBJ1-1	many	CASRGQSYTEAFF	TGTGCCAGCAGAGGACAGAGTTACACTGAAGCTTTCTTT
14	-	TRBV5-1	TRBJ1-2	-	CASSLDVSLYGYTF	TGCGCCAGCAGCTTGGATGTTTCCCTCTATGGCTACACCTTC
15	-	TRBV24-1	TRBJ1-1	once	CATSDEDRPNTEAFF	TGTGCCACCAGTGACGAGGACAGACCGAACACTGAAGCTTTCTTT
15	TRBD2	TRBV7-9	TRBJ2-7	-	CASTARLAETYEQYF	TGTGCCAGCACCGCTAGACTAGCGGAAACCTACGAGCAGTACTTC
12	-	TRBV7-2	TRBJ2-2	many	CASSLLNRELFF	TGTGCCAGCAGCTTACTAAACAGGGAGCTGTTTTTT
17	TRBD1	TRBV12-3/TRBV12-4	TRBJ1-4	many	CASIPPRGTETNEKLFF	TGTGCCAGCATCCCTCCTCGAGGGACAGAAACTAATGAAAAACTGTTTTTT
15	TRBD1	TRBV7-3	TRBJ1-2	many	CASSPTTTGVGGYTF	TGTGCCAGCAGCCCCACCACGACAGGGGTGGGTGGCTACACCTTC
15	-	TRBV4-1	TRBJ1-5	many	CASSQGSAGNQPQHF	TGCGCCAGCAGCCAGGGATCAGCCGGCAATCAGCCCCAGCATTTT
18	TRBD2	TRBV6-6	TRBJ2-5	many	CASSYRTKAGASQETQYF	TGTGCCAGCAGTTACCGGACTAAAGCGGGGGCCTCCCAAGAGACCCAGTACTTC
16	-	TRBV12-3/TRBV12-4	TRBJ2-7	many	CASSLSWQGSSYEQYF	TGTGCCAGCAGTTTGAGTTGGCAGGGGAGTTCCTACGAGCAGTACTTC
13	TRBD1	TRBV6-1	TRBJ2-7	-	CASAFGTAYEQYF	TGTGCCAGCGCTTTTGGGACAGCCTACGAGCAGTACTTC
14	-	TRBV7-2	TRBJ1-1	few	CASSRPDRRTEAFF	TGTGCCAGCAGCCGCCCCGACAGACGCACTGAAGCTTTCTTT
12	-	TRBV15	TRBJ2-5	many	CATSRDQETQYF	TGTGCCACCAGCAGAGATCAAGAGACCCAGTACTTC
14	TRBD2	TRBV18	TRBJ2-1	many	CASSTGLGHNEQFF	TGTGCCAGCTCAACCGGACTAGGGCACAATGAGCAGTTCTTC
14	TRBD1	TRBV7-2	TRBJ2-3	many	CASTGQGITDTQYF	TGTGCCAGCACCGGACAGGGCATCACAGATACGCAGTATTTT
14	-	TRBV24-1	TRBJ1-5	-	CATSDFPSNQPQHF	TGTGCCACCAGTGATTTTCCCAGCAATCAGCCCCAGCATTTT
16	-	TRBV18	TRBJ2-2	-	CASSPPSRENTVELFF	TGTGCCAGCTCACCACCGTCAAGGGAGAACACCGTGGAGCTGTTTTTT
17	-	TRBV6-1	TRBJ1-3	many	CASSEAHGGSSGNTIYF	TGTGCCAGCAGTGAAGCGCATGGGGGGAGCTCTGGAAACACCATATATTTT
16	TRBD1	TRBV9	TRBJ2-3	-	CASSVNRGSGTDTQYF	TGTGCCAGCAGCGTAAACAGGGGTTCCGGCACAGATACGCAGTATTTT
12	-	TRBV6-5	TRBJ2-2	few	CASSLTSGELFF	TGTGCCAGCAGTCTGACATCGGGGGAGCTGTTTTTT
14	-	TRBV12-3/TRBV12-4	TRBJ1-5	many	CASSLQGSNQPQHF	TGTGCCAGCAGTTTACAAGGTAGCAATCAGCCCCAGCATTTT
15	TRBD2	TRBV29-1	TRBJ2-2	many	CSVGIAGGPGGELFF	TGCAGCGTTGGGATAGCGGGAGGGCCAGGCGGGGAGCTGTTTTTT
15	-	TRBV6-2/TRBV6-3	TRBJ1-1	many	CASSTRMGLNTEAFF	TGTGCCAGCAGTACTAGAATGGGGCTGAACACTGAAGCTTTCTTT
16	TRBD2	TRBV5-1	TRBJ2-1	many	CASSLTPLAAYNEQFF	TGCGCCAGCAGCTTGACCCCGCTAGCGGCCTACAATGAGCAGTTCTTC
12	-	TRBV3-1	TRBJ1-3	many	CASSPPLGTIYF	TGTGCCAGCAGCCCCCCTTTGGGCACCATATATTTT
13	TRBD2	TRBV7-2	TRBJ2-1	many	CASSLAGVNEQFF	TGTGCCAGCAGTTTAGCGGGAGTTAATGAGCAGTTCTTC
16	TRBD2	TRBV6-6	TRBJ2-3	many	CASSPPAGGWTDTQYF	TGTGCCAGCAGTCCTCCAGCGGGAGGGTGGACAGATACGCAGTATTTT
16	-	TRBV5-1	TRBJ2-7	many	CASSFAWGLSTYEQYF	TGCGCCAGCAGCTTCGCTTGGGGGCTATCTACCTACGAGCAGTACTTC
14	-	TRBV12-3/TRBV12-4	TRBJ2-1	medium-sized	CASSTGTRRVRQFF	TGTGCCAGCAGCACCGGGACACGTCGCGTGAGGCAGTTCTTC